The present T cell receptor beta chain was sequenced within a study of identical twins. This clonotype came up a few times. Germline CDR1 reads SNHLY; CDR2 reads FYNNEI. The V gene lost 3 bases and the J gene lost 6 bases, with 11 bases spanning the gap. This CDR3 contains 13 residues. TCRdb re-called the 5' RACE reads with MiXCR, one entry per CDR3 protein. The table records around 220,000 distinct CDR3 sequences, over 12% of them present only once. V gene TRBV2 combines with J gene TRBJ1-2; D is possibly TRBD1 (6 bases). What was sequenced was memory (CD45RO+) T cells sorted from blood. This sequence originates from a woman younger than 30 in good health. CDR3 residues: CASSEISGDGYTF. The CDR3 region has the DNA TGTGCCAGCAGTGAGATTTCAGGGGATGGCTACACCTTC.